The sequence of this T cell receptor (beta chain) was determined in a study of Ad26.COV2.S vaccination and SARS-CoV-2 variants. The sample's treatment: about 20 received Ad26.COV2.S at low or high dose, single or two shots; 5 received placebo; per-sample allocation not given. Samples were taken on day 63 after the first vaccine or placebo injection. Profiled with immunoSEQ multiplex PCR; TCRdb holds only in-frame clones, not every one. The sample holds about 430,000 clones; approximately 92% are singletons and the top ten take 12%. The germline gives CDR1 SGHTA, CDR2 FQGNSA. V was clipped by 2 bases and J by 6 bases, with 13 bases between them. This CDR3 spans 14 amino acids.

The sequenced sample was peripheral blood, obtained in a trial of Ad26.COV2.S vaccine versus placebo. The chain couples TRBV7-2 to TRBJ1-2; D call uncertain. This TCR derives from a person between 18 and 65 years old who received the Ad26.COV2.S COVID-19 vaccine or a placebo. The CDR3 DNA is TGTGCCAGCAGCTTATTCGGCGACCCCGATGGCTACACCTTC. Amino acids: CASSLFGDPDGYTF.